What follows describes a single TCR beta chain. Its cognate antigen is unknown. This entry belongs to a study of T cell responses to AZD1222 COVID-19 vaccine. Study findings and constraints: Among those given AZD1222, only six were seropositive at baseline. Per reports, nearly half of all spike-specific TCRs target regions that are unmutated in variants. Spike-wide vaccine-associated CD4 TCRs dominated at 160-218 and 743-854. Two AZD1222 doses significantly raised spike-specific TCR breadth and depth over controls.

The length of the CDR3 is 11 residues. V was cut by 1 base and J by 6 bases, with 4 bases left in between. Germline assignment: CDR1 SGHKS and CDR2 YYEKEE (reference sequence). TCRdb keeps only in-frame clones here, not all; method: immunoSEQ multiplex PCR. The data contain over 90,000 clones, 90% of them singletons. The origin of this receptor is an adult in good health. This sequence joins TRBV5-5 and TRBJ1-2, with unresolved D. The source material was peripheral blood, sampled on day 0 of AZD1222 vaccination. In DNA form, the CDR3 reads TGTGCCAGCAGCTTGACGGATGGCTACACCTTC. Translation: CASSLTDGYTF.